At least ten counts were recorded for the clone carrying this TCR beta chain. Antigen specificity is unknown. The entry originates in a study of T-cell reconstitution after alpha-beta-depleted transplantation in children. Study-wide findings and caveats: After one year, T-cell counts and TCRbeta diversity mostly came from new T cells. Surviving recipient T cells and intrathymic progenitors accounted for some patients' high TCRbeta diversity at day 60. About two months after transplant, alpha-beta T cells reportedly came from several hundred expanded graft clones.

CDR1 is MDHEN, CDR2 SYDVKM, per germline. The length of the CDR3 is 14 residues. The V gene end was trimmed by 6 bases and the J gene end by 2 bases; junction bases not matched to a gene: 7. Unique molecular identifiers were incorporated when the TCRbeta library was constructed. TCRdb reprocessed the PCR reads with MiXCR, giving one entry per CDR3 protein. In the table there are 280,000 or so distinct CDR3 sequences, roughly 10% of which are singletons. Sequenced here: peripheral blood, sampled 180 days after TCRalphabeta/CD19-depleted stem cell transplant. This sequence originates from a male patient between 2 and 15 years old who had a stem cell transplant for chronic granulomatous disease, so the T cells may come from the graft donor. The chain joins TRBV28 to TRBJ2-7, with 7 bases lining up with TRBD1. Here the CDR3 DNA reads TGTGCCAGCAGGACCGGGACAGAGGCCTACGAGCAGTACTTC. This sequence encodes CASRTGTEAYEQYF.